The next 32 T cell receptor beta chains were all read from a single sample in a study of lymphopenia after photon versus proton radiotherapy. Sequencing used immunoSEQ multiplex PCR; TCRdb keeps in-frame clones, though not all of them. The sample lists around 31,000 clones; about 91% were seen once. The sample in question was peripheral blood, obtained from a patient treated with proton-based radiotherapy. These receptors were collected from a woman in her 70s with pancreatic cancer. Some clones in this sample may be carry-over from other donors' samples.

The chain is built from TRBV5-1 and TRBJ2-7; 11 nucleotides align to TRBD2. J was trimmed by 0 bases and V by 5 bases; bases with no gene match: 13. The CDR3 extends over 18 amino acids. CDR1 SGHRS and CDR2 YFSETQ come from the germline V gene. CDR3 bases: TGCGCCAGCAGTATGGGTCTAGCGGGAGGTTACCTCTCCTACGAGCAGTACTTC. Translated, it gives CASSMGLAGGYLSYEQYF. The whole variable domain, remainder taken from reference TRBV5-1 and TRBJ2-7, is KAGVTQTPRYLIKTRGQQVTLSCSPISGHRSVSWYQQTPGQGLQFLFEYFSETQRNKGNFPGRFSGRQFSNSRSEMNVSTLELGDSALYLCASSMGLAGGYLSYEQYFGPGTRLTVT.

The V call is TRBV6-4, the J call TRBJ2-1; no clear D gene. V lost 2 bases to trimming and J lost 6 bases, with 5 bases between them. This CDR3 is 12 amino acids long. Per the germline V gene, CDR1 is MRHNA and CDR2 is SNTAGT. The CDR3 loop is CASSDRSNEQFF. The DNA of the CDR3 is TGTGCCAGCAGTGACCGATCCAATGAGCAGTTCTTC.

The chain joins TRBV5-4 to TRBJ2-3, with 8 bases matching TRBD1. Trimming removed 3 bases from V and 5 bases from J; junction bases left unmatched: 5. This CDR3 region has 14 residues. Germline values: CDR1 SGHNT, CDR2 YYREEE (reference sequence). CDR3 amino acids: CASSSTGVGDTQYF. The CDR3 bases are TGTGCCAGCAGCTCGACAGGGGTGGGAGATACGCAGTATTTT.

This rearrangement joins TRBV10-3 to TRBJ1-1; 11 bases are a match to TRBD1. The V gene's germline CDR1 is ENHRY and CDR2 SYGVKD. V lost 6 bases to trimming and J lost 1 base; unmatched junction nucleotides: 10. The CDR3 length is 17 residues. The CDR3 DNA follows: TGTGCCATCAGACCAATGGACAGGGGGCAGGCGAACACTGAAGCTTTCTTT. Translated: CAIRPMDRGQANTEAFF.

The genes are TRBV5-5 and TRBJ2-5; maybe TRBD2 (6 bases). V was clipped by 4 bases and J by 0 bases, with 13 bases between them. The CDR3 length is 15 residues. Germline lookup yields CDR1 SGHKS and CDR2 YYEKEE (reference sequence). The CDR3, as DNA: TGTGCCAGCAGCCCCCGCCGGGAGTACCAAGAGACCCAGTACTTC. Translation: CASSPRREYQETQYF. The whole variable domain, remainder taken from reference TRBV5-5 and TRBJ2-5, is DAGVTQSPTHLIKTRGQQVTLRCSPISGHKSVSWYQQVLGQGPQFIFQYYEKEERGRGNFPDRFSARQFPNYSSELNVNALLLGDSALYLCASSPRREYQETQYFGPGTRLLVL.

The chain is built from TRBV29-1 and TRBJ1-4, with TRBD1 matching 8 bases. This CDR3 region has 14 residues. The ends lost 1 base at V and 3 bases at J; junction bases unmatched: 1. Germline lookup yields CDR1 SQVTM and CDR2 ANQGSEA. The DNA for the CDR3 is TGCAGCGTTGAAGGGACAGGGTCTAATGAAAAACTGTTTTTT. Translated, it gives CSVEGTGSNEKLFF.

The V and J genes are TRBV29-1 and TRBJ2-7; the match to TRBD1 covers 9 bases. The V gene's germline CDR1 is SQVTM and CDR2 ANQGSEA. J lost 7 bases, V lost 6 bases, and 10 bases had no gene match. The length of the CDR3 is 13 residues. CDR3: CSVRDRARREQYF. The CDR3 DNA follows: TGCAGCGTGAGGGACAGGGCGAGGAGGGAGCAGTACTTC.

The count of this clone is one. The chain employs TRBV19 and TRBJ1-4, with D hard to call. Trimming took off 4 bases at V and 0 bases at J, with 9 bases between the two ends. The CDR3 consists of 15 residues. Germline loops: CDR1 LNHDA, CDR2 SQIVND (reference sequence). The CDR3 DNA follows: TGTGCCAGTAGTAGGGGAACTGCAACTAATGAAAAACTGTTTTTT. Protein product: CASSRGTATNEKLFF.

The J gene is TRBJ2-2, the V gene TRBV27; 11 bases agree with TRBD2. The trim removed 6 bases at V and 5 bases at J, leaving 8 bases unmatched. The CDR3 covers 16 residues. Germline loops: CDR1 MNHEY, CDR2 SMNVEV (reference sequence). The DNA for the CDR3 is TGTGCCAGCAGCCAAACCACTAGCGGGAGAACCGGGGAGCTGTTTTTT. Protein sequence: CASSQTTSGRTGELFF.

This clone was counted a single time. This sequence joins TRBV20-1 and TRBJ2-1; unclear D gene. Germline V gene sequence: CDR1 DFQATT, CDR2 SNEGSKA (reference sequence). CDR3 length equals 11 residues. In DNA form, the CDR3 reads TGCGGGGTGTATGAAGAGGATGAGCAGTTCTTC. Amino acid sequence: CGVYEEDEQFF.

The chain carries TRBV2 and TRBJ2-1; possibly TRBD1 for D (6 bases). The CDR3 has 13 residues. The ends were cut back, 6 bases at V and 7 bases at J, with 13 bases in the middle. CDR1 is SNHLY and CDR2 is FYNNEI in the germline V gene. The CDR3 region is CASSGTFRNEQFF. In DNA, the CDR3 is TGTGCCAGCAGCGGGACATTCCGAAATGAGCAGTTCTTC.

The rearrangement joins TRBV27 to TRBJ2-2; D gene uncertain. This CDR3 contains 13 residues. Germline CDR1 is MNHEY and CDR2 is SMNVEV (reference sequence). V was shortened by 2 bases and J by 4 bases, with 5 bases between the two germline ends. CDR3 sequence reads: CASSLSPTGELFF. In DNA, the CDR3 is TGTGCCAGCAGTTTAAGTCCCACCGGGGAGCTGTTTTTT.

The chain recombines TRBV27 with TRBJ1-6, with D possibly matching TRBD1 (6 bases). Per germline, CDR1 MNHEY and CDR2 SMNVEV (reference sequence). V gave up 2 bases and J gave up 6 bases, with 11 bases separating them. The CDR3 length is 15 residues. CDR3 nucleotide sequence: TGTGCCAGCAGTTTAAGGGGAGGGGGTAATTCACCCCTCCACTTT. This gives the protein CASSLRGGGNSPLHF.

The J gene is TRBJ2-3, the V gene TRBV7-6; 9 bases align to TRBD2. Germline V lookup: CDR1 SGHVS, CDR2 FNYEAQ. Trimming removed 4 bases from V and 1 base from J; junction bases left unmatched: 6. The CDR3 sequence is 16 residues long. This CDR3 is CASSSNSGRGTDTQYF. In nucleotides, the CDR3 is TGTGCCAGCAGCTCTAATAGCGGGAGAGGCACAGATACGCAGTATTTT.

Only a few counts were recorded for this clone. V and J are TRBV2 and TRBJ1-3; D possibly corresponds to TRBD1 (5 bases). CDR1 and CDR2 from the germline V gene are SNHLY and FYNNEI. The ends were cut back, 6 bases at V and 7 bases at J, with 13 bases in the middle. The CDR3 is made up of 13 amino acids. Here the CDR3 DNA reads TGTGCCAGCAGCGGTCTGGGGGTGAACACCATATATTTT. Amino acid sequence: CASSGLGVNTIYF.

There are a few counts of this clone. The rearrangement uses TRBV6-1 and TRBJ2-1; D remains unclear. The length of the CDR3 is 13 residues. Germline V gives CDR1 MNHNS, CDR2 SASEGT. Trimming stripped 2 bases from V and 7 bases from J, with 9 bases between. CDR3: CASSEQIRNEQFF. In DNA, the CDR3 is TGTGCCAGCAGTGAACAGATTAGGAATGAGCAGTTCTTC.

For the CDR3, the DNA is TGTGCCAGCAGTCCCCAGGGACAGGGGAACACTGAAGCTTTCTTT. It is translated as CASSPQGQGNTEAFF. The V gene is TRBV7-9, the J gene TRBJ1-1; 9 nucleotides align to TRBD1. Germline values: CDR1 SEHNR, CDR2 FQNEAQ (reference sequence). CDR3 length: 15 amino acids. J gave up 1 base and V 6 bases, and 6 bases lay outside the gene matches. Full variable domain (outside the CDR3, taken from reference TRBV7-9 and TRBJ1-1): DTGVSQNPRHKITKRGQNVTFRCDPISEHNRLYWYRQTLGQGPEFLTYFQNEAQLEKSRLLSDRFSAERPKGSFSTLEIQRTEQGDSAMYLCASSPQGQGNTEAFFGQGTRLTVV.

This clone was observed a handful of times. At one end the junction does not follow the germline gene, possibly because of a read error. V gene TRBV2 combines with J gene TRBJ2-7; 10 nucleotides line up with TRBD2. The length of the CDR3 is 11 residues. Looked up from germline, CDR1 is SNHLY and CDR2 is FYNNEI. The CDR3 DNA follows: TGTGCCAGCACCCTGACTAGCGGGTCCTCCTTC. Protein: CASTLTSGSSF.

The chain carries TRBV4-1 and TRBJ2-3, with 9 bases that match TRBD1. The CDR3 has 15 amino acids. V lost 6 bases to trimming and J lost 5 bases; unmatched junction nucleotides: 9. Germline-derived CDR1 and CDR2 are MGHRA and YSYEKL. CDR3 protein: CASRQQGATIDTQYF. The CDR3 nucleotides are TGCGCCAGCAGGCAACAGGGGGCGACGATAGATACGCAGTATTTT.

The chain couples TRBV7-6 to TRBJ1-1; D is uncertain. V shed 3 bases and J shed 1 base, with 12 bases lying between them. CDR1 and CDR2 from the germline V gene are SGHVS and FNYEAQ. This CDR3 spans 15 amino acids. CDR3 sequence: CASSLNVGENTEAFF. The CDR3 nucleotides are TGTGCCAGCAGCTTGAATGTTGGAGAGAACACTGAAGCTTTCTTT.

This chain uses TRBV5-1 with TRBJ2-5; TRBD2 matches at 7 bases. Germline V gene sequence: CDR1 SGHRS, CDR2 YFSETQ. V shed 0 bases, J shed 3 bases, and the junction held 5 bases outside the gene matches. The CDR3 consists of 15 residues. This CDR3 is CASSLAGGVEETQYF. The CDR3 bases are TGCGCCAGCAGCTTGGCGGGAGGAGTAGAAGAGACCCAGTACTTC.

The V call is TRBV6-5, the J call TRBJ1-2; 8 nucleotides match TRBD1. CDR3 length equals 15 residues. Germline CDR1 reads MNHEY; CDR2 reads SVGAGI. After removal of 5 bases from V and 7 bases from J, the junction contained 12 bases not matched to a gene. The chain's CDR3 is CASSRDRRFDRGYTF. CDR3 coding DNA: TGTGCCAGCAGTCGGGACAGGAGATTTGATCGTGGCTACACCTTC.

This chain uses TRBV28 with TRBJ2-1, with D maybe TRBD2 (6 bases). V was pared by 10 bases and J by 0 bases, with 16 bases between. Germline CDR1 is MDHEN and CDR2 is SYDVKM. The CDR3 is 15 amino acids. In DNA form, the CDR3 reads TGTGCCACCCAGGTAGCGGTGCGCTCCTACAATGAGCAGTTCTTC. This sequence encodes CATQVAVRSYNEQFF.

This clone was picked up one time. The gene calls are TRBV28 and TRBJ2-3; D is ambiguous. The CDR3 spans 14 residues. Germline assignment: CDR1 MDHEN and CDR2 SYDVKM. Trimming took off 7 bases at V and 1 base at J, with 12 bases between the two ends. The chain's CDR3 is CASTRQVGTDTQYF. CDR3 DNA sequence: TGTGCCAGCACACGGCAGGTCGGCACAGATACGCAGTATTTT.

The chain carries TRBV9 and TRBJ2-7, with 9 bases fitting TRBD2. The trim removed 0 bases at V and 2 bases at J, leaving 3 bases unmatched. The CDR3 consists of 15 residues. CDR1 is SGDLS, CDR2 YYNGEE, per germline. In nucleotides, the CDR3 is TGTGCCAGCAGCGTAGACCCTAGCGGGACCTACGAGCAGTACTTC. It specifies CASSVDPSGTYEQYF.

V usage is TRBV4-3 and J usage is TRBJ1-4; weak D call: TRBD1 (6 bases). V lost 4 bases to trimming and J lost 8 bases, with 17 bases between them. This CDR3 contains 15 residues. Looked up from germline, CDR1 is LGHNA and CDR2 is YSLEER. CDR3 sequence (DNA): TGCGCCAGCAGCCGGGACGACAGGTTTAACGAAAAACTGTTTTTT. Translation gives CASSRDDRFNEKLFF.

The J gene is TRBJ2-3, the V gene TRBV11-2; D may correspond to TRBD1 or TRBD2 (5 bases each). This CDR3 comprises 18 residues. Trimming left V 2 bases short and J 12 bases short, with 30 bases between. The germline gives CDR1 SGHAT, CDR2 FQNNGV. CDR3 nucleotide sequence: TGTGCCAGCAGCTTATGGGGACGGAGCTCATTTGTGCCTCAACACCAGTATTTT. As protein: CASSLWGRSSFVPQHQYF.

The V gene is TRBV7-8, the J gene TRBJ1-1; D perhaps matches TRBD1 (5 bases). This CDR3 spans 14 amino acids. The V end was cut by 2 bases, the J end by 0 bases, with 7 bases between. The V gene's germline CDR1 is SGHVS and CDR2 FQNEAQ. In nucleotides, the CDR3 is TGTGCCAGCAGCTTATCAGGGTTGAACACTGAAGCTTTCTTT. Translating gives CASSLSGLNTEAFF.

The chain has TRBV5-1 and TRBJ2-2; 7 bases are a match to TRBD2. V was clipped by 2 bases and J by 6 bases; unmatched bases: 10. Per the germline V gene, CDR1 is SGHRS and CDR2 is YFSETQ. The CDR3 is 16 amino acids. DNA for the CDR3: TGCGCCAGCAGCTTCCTTCCGTCTCTAGCGGCCGGGGAGCTGTTTTTT. It translates to CASSFLPSLAAGELFF.

The rearrangement uses TRBV29-1 and TRBJ2-5; tentatively, D is TRBD2 (6 bases). The V end was cut by 6 bases, the J end by 1 base, with 12 bases between. CDR3 size: 13 residues. Germline V CDR1 and CDR2: SQVTM, ANQGSEA. In nucleotides, the CDR3 is TGCAGCGTCGGAGGGAACCCCCAAGAGACCCAGTACTTC. Translation: CSVGGNPQETQYF.

The chain employs TRBV12-5 and TRBJ2-5, with D tentatively TRBD1 (5 bases). The CDR3 covers 13 residues. Germline CDR1 reads LGHNT; CDR2 reads FRNRAP. Trimming left V 3 bases short and J 1 base short, with 6 bases between. The CDR3 DNA reads TGTGCTAGTGGTTTAGACAGCCAAGAGACCCAGTACTTC. Translating gives CASGLDSQETQYF.

The chain couples TRBV7-8 to TRBJ2-3; D might be TRBD2 (5 bases). V was shortened by 6 bases and J by 0 bases, with 13 bases between the two germline ends. Germline CDR1 is SGHVS and CDR2 is FQNEAQ. The CDR3 spans 15 residues. The CDR3 reads CASRTPGFSTDTQYF. The CDR3 bases are TGTGCCAGCAGGACTCCGGGATTTAGCACAGATACGCAGTATTTT.